This T cell receptor beta chain was found in a study of cytomegalovirus exposure and HLA in healthy donors (dated by TCRdb to the late 2010s). Turning to the overall study: An earlier analysis of several hundred of the donors reported roughly 300 Gb of sequence data and roughly 120 million unique TCR beta sequences obtained from 150 million to 200 million T cells. The study aimed to test whether signatures of past pathogen exposure could be identified by cataloging public T cell receptors. An early release that covered 500 to 800 HLA-typed donors contained 250 to 350 gigabases of sequencing data and some 87 million unique TCR sequences. HLA typing covered class I and class II loci at four-digit resolution. In a later analysis, previously published TCR beta repertoires from 670 or so donors were re-analyzed and high-resolution HLA genotyping was added so that TCR occurrence patterns could be studied. Besides the first cohort of 500 to 700 subjects, a separate validation cohort made up of about 120 different subjects was used. All discovery cohort repertoires had been generated on a single sequencing platform. Because of strong linkage in the cohort, roughly five DR-DQ haplotypes were treated as single units for association and clustering. The study used immunosequencing to profile the T cell repertoires of approximately 690 subjects and linked those repertoires to cytomegalovirus serostatus. A later genetic analysis used genome-wide SNP genotypes for about 60% of the roughly 700 donors, treating that subset as a discovery cohort. An earlier analysis of 587 of the donors used high-throughput TCR beta sequencing to judge whether each TCR beta V gene segment behaved as functional or pseudogenic. Typing coverage varied by locus: about 620-630 donors for A, B, C, DRB1 and DQB1; roughly 500 for DQA1; more than 600 for DPA1; more than 450 for DPB1. To predict cytomegalovirus infection status, the study brought together high-throughput TCR immunosequencing, statistical association of individual TCRs with disease status, and machine learning. Among the roughly 400 genotyped donors, around 81% belonged to the genetic ancestry cluster associated with self-reported Caucasian donors. Donor age, sex, ethnicity and CMV serostatus were compiled alongside the repertoire data. The later analysis used no new phenotypic data to find candidate immune exposures, relying instead on TCR beta sequences and their occurrence across donors. Among some 400 genotyped donors of the cohort, an average of about 240,000 unique TCR beta nucleotide sequences were sequenced per donor, roughly 18% of them non-productive. The paper's findings and limits, for the study overall: In an earlier analysis of 500 to 650 of the donors, most TCR beta V segments appeared in productive rearrangements about 87% or about 30% of the time, broadly matching IMGT annotations. A later analysis found that TCR association rates varied across HLA loci, with DRB1 alleles showing the most associated TCRs and HLA-C alleles the fewest. A group of highly shared sequence variants was considered likely to be a technical artifact of the sequencing pipeline. According to a later analysis, parvovirus B19, influenza, CMV and Epstein-Barr virus appeared linked to several top co-occurrence clusters. Most TCR sequences were seen in very few donors, while some public TCRs were found in many individuals. A few of the identified cytomegalovirus-associated TCR beta chains were confirmed in vitro to be specific for cytomegalovirus antigens. A further reported finding was that TCR beta sequences accurately predicted the HLA-A and HLA-B alleles for most subjects in the first cohort. The study gave a list of 150 to 200 TCR beta chains associated with cytomegalovirus. The classifier was reported to diagnose cytomegalovirus status with high specificity and sensitivity in both the original and validation cohorts. A later genetic analysis reported fewer N-insertions in productive TCRs among donors in an Asian-associated ancestry cluster than the roughly 700-donor mean. An association between a missense DCLRE1C variant and V-gene and J-gene trimming of TCR beta chains was found in a later genetic analysis and replicated in an independent cohort. A later analysis associated roughly 17,000 TCR beta sequences with specific HLA alleles at a false discovery rate of 0.05. A later analysis found that most CMV-associated TCR beta chains appeared HLA-restricted, with HLA associations seemingly driven largely by CMV exposure. According to the authors, the approach could potentially be generalized to other disease states and immunological phenotypes. Only TCR beta chains were sequenced in this cohort, and the absence of alpha or paired-chain data limited detectable features. Immune exposure information for the cohort was limited to CMV serostatus. When HLA alleles, especially DR and DQ, strongly co-occurred, TCR associations were difficult to assign to individual alleles. Sequencing depth was assumed to be roughly uniform across donors in the presence/absence analyses, though that assumption may not hold. Correlated functional status among segregating V segments might be attributable to linkage disequilibrium, but an unknown experimental factor could not be ruled out. Approximately 16 rarely observed V segments, including chromosome 9 orphons, were excluded from the earlier analysis of several hundred of the donors because counts were too low. Because some donors lacked HLA typing at each locus, the association tests relied only on the typed subset. The 87-base-pair reads could not distinguish some IMGT-functional V segments, including TRBV6-2 and TRBV6-3, so those segments were excluded. In a later analysis, HLA-associated TCR beta chains were found to be more clonally expanded and to have lower generation probabilities than equally common non-associated chains.

Comment on this clone: No antigen is known for it. No base-level quality is on record; no much larger clone is a single base apart.

Libraries were prepared through the immunoSEQ multiplex PCR assay. For the multiplex PCR, a mixture combining 60 forward primers for TCR Vbeta segments and 13 reverse primers for TCR Jbeta segments was used. The CDR3 region of rearranged TCR beta genes was amplified from genomic DNA by a multiplex PCR assay. Amplified TCR beta libraries were sequenced as 87-base-pair reads on the Illumina HiSeq System. Per the authors' processing: A later analysis tallied 75 million to 95 million unique TCR beta chains across the 666 repertoires, and about 10 million of those chains were shared by two or more donors. Raw reads were error-corrected and collapsed into unique sequences by a nearest-neighbor algorithm in which closely related sequences were merged to remove PCR and sequencing errors. Alignment of CDR3 sequences to IMGT reference sequences was used to assign V, D and J gene segments. For a sequence to be retained, a match of at least six nucleotides to both a V gene segment and a J gene segment was required. Rearrangements were classified as productive when the CDR3 lacked stop codons and remained in frame with V and J, and all other rearrangements were classified as non-productive. Following IMGT convention, CDR3 was defined as the stretch from the second conserved V-encoded cysteine to the conserved J-encoded phenylalanine. The earlier analysis of 500 to 750 of the donors excluded any sequence lacking an unambiguous match to a single V gene segment. An earlier analysis of fewer than 750 of the donors classified V segments as functional when productive rearrangements were above 56.7% and as segregating when the standard deviation between donors was above 5%. To diagnose cytomegalovirus status from the catalog of TCR beta chain sequences, a statistical classification framework was built. A later analysis assigned V and J genes by comparing TCR nucleotide sequences with IMGT/GENE-DB human TR gene sequences. The TCRdist pipeline was used in a later analysis to assign CDR3 sequences and most-parsimonious VDJ recombination scenarios. In a later analysis, each TCR beta chain was defined by its CDR3 amino acid sequence together with its V-gene family, and reads without a unique V-gene family were excluded. In a later analysis, nearly 600 highly shared, low-generation-probability nucleotide sequences were removed to address suspected cross-contamination and a sequencing artifact. In a later analysis, a clonal expansion index was calculated for each public chain from normalized within-repertoire ranks of inferred template counts. In a later analysis, generation probabilities were computed with a VDJ recombination model fitted to out-of-frame rearrangements, and the resulting probabilities were checked against IGoR. In a later analysis, hypergeometric tests were used to score TCR-TCR, TCR-HLA and TCR-CMV co-occurrence, with a repertoire-size bias correction applied to TCR pairs. In a later analysis, false discovery rates were estimated by permuting HLA or CMV assignments 20 times. A later analysis grouped co-occurring TCRs with DBSCAN, adding TCRdist sequence similarity when clustering within HLA-allele-positive subsets. Repertoires with fewer than 30,000 or more than 120,000 public chains were left out of co-occurrence clustering, as were several repertoires with anomalous nucleotide sharing. Sourced from immuneACCESS, this table was stored by TCRdb with only in-frame sequences that have V and J called. A share of the clones is absent; for the studies checked, an unresolved V gene accounts for under half, and the remainder has no known explanation. The V and J calls and clone size were taken over from that table, and D and trimming were inferred from the DNA. This sample has 150,000 to 200,000 clones in its table, and 80% to 90% of those were observed once. About 2.4% of the sample rests with the top ten.

In total, more than 500 healthy bone marrow donors made up the cohort. Cohort members were all nominally healthy when sampled, although unrecorded immune exposures were likely present. The donor was CMV seronegative and belonged to the group of roughly 330 seronegative cohort members. Every donor gave a peripheral blood sample, and the peripheral blood mononuclear cells from that sample were used for TCR beta sequencing. The Qiagen DNeasy Blood Extraction Kit was used to extract genomic DNA from the blood cell samples. The CDR3, cysteine through phenylalanine, is 14 amino acids long. Of all the DNA, just the CDR3 is kept, 42 bases in frame from base 1. CDR1 and CDR2, per the germline V gene, are KGHSH and LQKENI. V is pared back by 3 bases and J by 2 bases, with 7 bases lying between the germline termini.

This receptor was obtained from a male donor in good health and CMV-seronegative. The sample was PBMCs. The receptor chain draws on TRBV18 and TRBJ2-2; the best D guess is TRBD2, with 6 bases matching. This receptor has the CDR3 CASSPEGNTGELFF. The nucleotide sequence is TGTGCCAGCTCACCGGAGGGCAACACCGGGGAGCTGTTTTTT.